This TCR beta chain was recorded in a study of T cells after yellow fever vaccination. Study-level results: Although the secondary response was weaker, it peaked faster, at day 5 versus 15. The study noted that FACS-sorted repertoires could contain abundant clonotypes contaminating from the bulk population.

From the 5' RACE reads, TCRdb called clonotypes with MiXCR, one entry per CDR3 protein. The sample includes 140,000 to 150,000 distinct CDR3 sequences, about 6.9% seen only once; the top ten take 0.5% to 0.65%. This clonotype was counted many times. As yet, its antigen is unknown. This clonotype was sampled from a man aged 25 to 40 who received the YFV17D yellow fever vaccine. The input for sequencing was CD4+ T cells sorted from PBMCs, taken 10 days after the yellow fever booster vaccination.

The CDR3 bases are TGTGCCATCAGTGCCGGACTAGCGGGAGGGGAGGATACGCAGTATTTT. As protein: CAISAGLAGGEDTQYF. This chain joins TRBV10-3 and TRBJ2-3; 15 bases map to TRBD2. The CDR3 totals 16 residues. Trimming removed 4 bases from V and 6 bases from J; junction bases left unmatched: 5. Germline V gives CDR1 ENHRY, CDR2 SYGVKD.